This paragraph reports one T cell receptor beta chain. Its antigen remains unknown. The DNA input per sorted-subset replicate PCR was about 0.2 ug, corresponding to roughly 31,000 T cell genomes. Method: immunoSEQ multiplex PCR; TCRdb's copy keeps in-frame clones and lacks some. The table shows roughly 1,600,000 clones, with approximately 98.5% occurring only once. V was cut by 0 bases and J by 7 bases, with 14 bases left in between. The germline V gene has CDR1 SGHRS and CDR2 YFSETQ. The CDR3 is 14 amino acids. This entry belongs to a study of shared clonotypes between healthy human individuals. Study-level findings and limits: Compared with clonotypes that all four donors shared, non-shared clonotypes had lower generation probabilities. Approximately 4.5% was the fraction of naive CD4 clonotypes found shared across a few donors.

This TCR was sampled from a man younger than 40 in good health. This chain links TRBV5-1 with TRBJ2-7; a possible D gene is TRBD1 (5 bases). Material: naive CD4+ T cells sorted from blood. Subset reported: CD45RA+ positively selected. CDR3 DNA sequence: TGCGCCAGCAGCTTGGTTGGGTCCGCAGGGGAGCAGTACTTC. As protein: CASSLVGSAGEQYF.